The T cell receptor beta chain under discussion was sequenced for a study of OX40 agonist ivuxolimab in advanced cancers. The wider study: Patients got intravenous ivuxolimab at 0.01 to 10 mg/kg every 2 weeks. Study-level findings and limits: The antigens recognized by the expanded peripheral T cells, that is their antigen specificity, were not determined.

On this clone itself: What it recognizes is unknown.

TCRdb keeps only in-frame clones here, not all; method: immunoSEQ multiplex PCR. The sample yields 55,000 to 75,000 clones, around 87% seen once. Germline V gene lookup returns CDR1 SGHVS and CDR2 FNYEAQ. This CDR3 region has 14 residues. The V end lost 1 base, the J end lost 1 base, and 8 bases lay between the germline ends. V usage is TRBV7-6 and J usage is TRBJ2-7; D is perhaps TRBD1 (5 bases). This receptor was taken from an adult with an advanced solid tumor such as melanoma, head and neck, liver or kidney cancer. Material: CD4+ or CD8+ T cells sorted from blood, obtained in a trial of the OX40 agonist ivuxolimab. The CDR3 nucleotides read TGTGCCAGCAGCTTAGGACAGTCTTCCTACGAGCAGTACTTC. This encodes CASSLGQSSYEQYF.